These 8 T cell receptor beta chains originate from one sample sequenced in a study of vaccination effects on CD4 cells after COVID-19. These receptors lack a known antigen. TCRdb's table, derived via immunoSEQ multiplex PCR, lists solely in-frame clones and lacks some. The sample lists tens of thousands of clones; about 86% were seen once. Antigen-specific CD4+ T cells were expanded (with viral peptide pools) by the ViraFEST assay ahead of sequencing. Upon completion of roughly ten days in culture, CD4+ T cells were isolated. Participants each got two BNT162b2 or mRNA-1273 vaccine doses. The sequencing here drew on CD4+ T cells from PBMCs cultured with HCoV-229E spike peptides, taken after COVID-19 vaccination. These receptors all come from a human donor who received a COVID-19 vaccine.

The rearrangement uses TRBV2 and TRBJ1-2; the D gene is possibly TRBD1 (6 bases). With 2 bases removed from V and 4 bases from J, the gap between germline ends came to 11 bases. Germline V gives CDR1 SNHLY, CDR2 FYNNEI. CDR3 length: 14 amino acids. In DNA form, the CDR3 reads TGTGCCAGCAGTGAAAAGGGGGTGGGCTATGGCTACACCTTC. It is translated as CASSEKGVGYGYTF.

There are a few counts of this clone. J is TRBJ1-2 and V is TRBV4-2; D gene ambiguous. CDR1 and CDR2 (germline): LGHNA, YNFKEQ. The germline V and J ends were trimmed by 0 bases and 6 bases, with 8 bases remaining between them. The CDR3 covers 13 residues. This CDR3 is CASSQDYGNGYTF. The CDR3 nucleotides are TGTGCCAGCAGCCAAGATTACGGTAATGGCTACACCTTC.

There are a few counts of this clone. This chain joins TRBV5-1 and TRBJ1-2; no clear D gene. Trimming removed 0 bases from V and 6 bases from J, with 12 bases in between. Germline CDR1 SGHRS, CDR2 YFSETQ. The length of the CDR3 is 14 residues. The CDR3 spells CASSLGGDTNGYTF. CDR3 sequence (DNA): TGCGCCAGCAGCTTGGGAGGTGATACCAATGGCTACACCTTC.

The chain carries TRBV9 and TRBJ1-1, with D possibly TRBD1 on 5 matching bases. Trimming left V 3 bases short and J 4 bases short, with 16 bases between. This CDR3 has 15 residues. Germline V gene lookup returns CDR1 SGDLS and CDR2 YYNGEE. For the CDR3, the DNA is TGTGCCAGCAGCGCGAGAGGGGTGCTGGCCACTGAAGCTTTCTTT. It is translated as CASSARGVLATEAFF.

This clone was detected only a few times. The chain combines TRBV7-2 with TRBJ2-1; D is perhaps TRBD1 (5 bases). The germline V gene has CDR1 SGHTA and CDR2 FQGNSA. V was shortened by 1 base and J by 5 bases, with 12 bases between the two germline ends. The length of the CDR3 is 15 residues. In nucleotides, the CDR3 is TGTGCCAGCAGCTTAGACAGGTTACCCAACAATGAGCAGTTCTTC. This sequence encodes CASSLDRLPNNEQFF. Based on the CDR3 plus reference TRBV7-2 and TRBJ2-1, the full variable domain is GAGVSQSPSNKVTEKGKDVELRCDPISGHTALYWYRQSLGQGLEFLIYFQGNSAPDKSGLPSDRFSAERTGGSVSTLTIQRTQQEDSAVYLCASSLDRLPNNEQFFGPGTRLTVL.

V usage is TRBV5-1 and J usage is TRBJ2-7; the D is unclear. The germline V and J ends were trimmed by 0 bases and 3 bases, with 7 bases remaining between them. CDR1 and CDR2 (germline): SGHRS, YFSETQ. This CDR3 comprises 13 residues. CDR3 sequence reads: CASSLGGNYEQYV. The DNA of the CDR3 is TGCGCCAGCAGCTTGGGGGGAAACTACGAGCAGTACGTC.

The chain couples TRBV7-2 to TRBJ1-4, with a weak D call TRBD1 (5 bases). V dropped 6 bases and J dropped 8 bases, with 13 bases sitting between them. This CDR3 has 13 amino acids. Germline V gene lookup returns CDR1 SGHTA and CDR2 FQGNSA. The CDR3, as DNA: TGTGCCAGCAGGCGCAGGGAGGAGGAAAAACTGTTTTTT. Translated, it gives CASRRREEEKLFF. Full variable domain (missing parts from reference TRBV7-2 and TRBJ1-4): GAGVSQSPSNKVTEKGKDVELRCDPISGHTALYWYRQSLGQGLEFLIYFQGNSAPDKSGLPSDRFSAERTGGSVSTLTIQRTQQEDSAVYLCASRRREEEKLFFGSGTQLSVL.

The chain uses TRBV3-1 (or the pseudogene TRBV3-2) and TRBJ1-2; TRBD1 agrees at 9 bases. Trimming cost V 2 bases and J 9 bases; bases outside gene matches: 7. Germline CDR1 is LGHDT and CDR2 is YNNKEL (reference sequence). CDR3 length: 14 residues. CDR3 residues: CASSQSGTGYSYTF. As DNA, the CDR3 is TGTGCCAGCAGCCAATCCGGGACAGGGTACAGCTACACCTTC.